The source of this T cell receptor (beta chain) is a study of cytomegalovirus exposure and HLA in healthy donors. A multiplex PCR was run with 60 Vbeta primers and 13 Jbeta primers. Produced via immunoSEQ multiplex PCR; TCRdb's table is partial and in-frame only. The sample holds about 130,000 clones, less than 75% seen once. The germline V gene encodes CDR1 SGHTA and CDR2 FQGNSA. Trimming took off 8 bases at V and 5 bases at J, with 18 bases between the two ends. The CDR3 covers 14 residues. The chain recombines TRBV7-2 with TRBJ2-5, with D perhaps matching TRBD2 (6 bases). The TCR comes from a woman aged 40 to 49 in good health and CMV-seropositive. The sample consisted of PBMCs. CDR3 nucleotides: TGTGCCAGCTTCCCGGGACGGGGGTCTGAGACCCAGTACTTC. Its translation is CASFPGRGSETQYF.